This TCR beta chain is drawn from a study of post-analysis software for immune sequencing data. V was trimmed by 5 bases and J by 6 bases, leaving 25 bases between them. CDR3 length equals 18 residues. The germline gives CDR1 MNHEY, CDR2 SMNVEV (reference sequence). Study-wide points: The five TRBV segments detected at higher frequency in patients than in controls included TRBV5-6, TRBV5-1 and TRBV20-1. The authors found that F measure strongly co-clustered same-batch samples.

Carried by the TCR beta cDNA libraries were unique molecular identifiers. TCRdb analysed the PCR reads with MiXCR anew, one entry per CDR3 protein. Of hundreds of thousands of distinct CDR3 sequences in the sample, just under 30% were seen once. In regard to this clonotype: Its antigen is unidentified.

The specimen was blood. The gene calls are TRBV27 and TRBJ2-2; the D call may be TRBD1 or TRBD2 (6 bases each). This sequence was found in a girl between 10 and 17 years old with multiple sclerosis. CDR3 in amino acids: CASSPWGASRDRAGELFF. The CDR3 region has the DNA TGTGCCAGCAGTCCATGGGGGGCCTCGCGGGATAGGGCCGGGGAGCTGTTTTTT.